This T cell receptor beta chain was recovered during a study of blood T cell repertoires in COVID-19. The method was immunoSEQ multiplex PCR; TCRdb's version includes in-frame clones alone and lacks a portion of them. The sample lists 45,000 to 55,000 clones, roughly 90% occurring once. As for this clone: The same CDR3 arises from other DNA sequences in this sample as well.

Germline assignment: CDR1 SGHRS and CDR2 YFSETQ. This CDR3 spans 15 amino acids. The ends lost 2 bases at V and 2 bases at J; junction bases unmatched: 2. The clonotype comes from a woman of 80 years or more with acute or convalescent COVID-19. The chain is built from TRBV5-1 and TRBJ2-3; 10 bases are a match to TRBD2. The sample taken for sequencing was peripheral blood. Here the CDR3 DNA reads TGCGCCAGCAGCTTTACTAGCGGGGCCACAGATACGCAGTATTTT. It specifies CASSFTSGATDTQYF.